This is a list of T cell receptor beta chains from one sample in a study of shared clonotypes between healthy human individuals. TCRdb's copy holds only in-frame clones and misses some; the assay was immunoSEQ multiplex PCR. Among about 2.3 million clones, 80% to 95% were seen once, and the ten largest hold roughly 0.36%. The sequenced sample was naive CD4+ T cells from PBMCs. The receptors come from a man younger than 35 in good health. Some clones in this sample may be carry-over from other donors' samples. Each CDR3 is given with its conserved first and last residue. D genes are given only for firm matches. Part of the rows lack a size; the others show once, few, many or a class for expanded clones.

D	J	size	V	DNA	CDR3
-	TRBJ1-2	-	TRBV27	TGTGCCAGCAGTTTATCGATAGGCAGGGGCAGGGACTATGGCTACACCTTC	CASSLSIGRGRDYGYTF
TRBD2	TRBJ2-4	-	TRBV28	TGTGCCAGCAGTCCCACTTTAGCGGGAGGCGGGTCCAAAAACATTCAGTACTTC	CASSPTLAGGGSKNIQYF
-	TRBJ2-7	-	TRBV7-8	TGTGCCAGCAGCTTGGGGAGTCCCTACGAGCAGTACTTC	CASSLGSPYEQYF
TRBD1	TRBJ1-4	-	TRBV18	TGTGCCAGCTCACCGCCGGGACAGGGGGGGGAAAAACTGTTTTTT	CASSPPGQGGEKLFF
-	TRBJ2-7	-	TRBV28	TGTGCCAGCGACCAAGGCGGGGGCGGACGCGAGCAGTACTTC	CASDQGGGGREQYF
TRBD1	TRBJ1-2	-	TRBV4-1	TGCGCCAGCAGCCAAGGGACAGGGGGCGGTGGCTACACCTTC	CASSQGTGGGGYTF
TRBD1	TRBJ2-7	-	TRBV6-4	TGTGCCACCGGTCAGGGGGCCAGGCAGTACTTC	CATGQGARQYF
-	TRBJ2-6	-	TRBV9	TGTGCCAGCAGCATCCGCCCTGGGGCCAACGTCCTGACTTTC	CASSIRPGANVLTF
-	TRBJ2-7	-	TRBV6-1	TGTGCCAGCTCAACAGGCCACGAGCAGTACTTC	CASSTGHEQYF
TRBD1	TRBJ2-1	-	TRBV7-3	TGTGCCAGCAGCCCTTGGACAGGGGCCAACTCTCCTTACAATGAGCAGTTCTTC	CASSPWTGANSPYNEQFF
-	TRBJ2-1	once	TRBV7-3	TGTGCCAGCAGCTTATCAGGTCCGGGCAATGAGCAGTTCTTC	CASSLSGPGNEQFF
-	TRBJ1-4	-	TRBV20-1	TGCAGTGCTACAGACAGGGAAAAACTGTTTTTT	CSATDREKLFF
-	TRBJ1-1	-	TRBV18	TGTGCCAGCTCAAGCGGAAGGGGGAACACTGAAGCTTTCTTT	CASSSGRGNTEAFF
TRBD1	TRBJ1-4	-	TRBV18	TGTGCCAGCTCACGAGGACAGGGGAATGAAAAACTGTTTTTT	CASSRGQGNEKLFF
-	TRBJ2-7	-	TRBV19	TGTGCCAGTAATTCCCAGGGACTGGAGTACGAGCAGTACTTC	CASNSQGLEYEQYF
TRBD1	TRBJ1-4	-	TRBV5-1	TGCGCCAGCAGCCAGGGACAGGAGGCAACTAATGAAAAACTGTTTTTT	CASSQGQEATNEKLFF
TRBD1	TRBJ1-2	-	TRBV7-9	TGTGCCAGCAGCCCTACCCGGGGGGACAGTAACTATGGCTACACCTTC	CASSPTRGDSNYGYTF
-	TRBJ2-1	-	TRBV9	TGTGCCAGCAGCACAGAGGCAGCCCAGCCCTACAATGAGCAGTTCTTC	CASSTEAAQPYNEQFF
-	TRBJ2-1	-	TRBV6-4	TGTGCCAGCAGTGACCGAATTCAGGACTTGAGCTCCTACAATGAGCAGTTCTTC	CASSDRIQDLSSYNEQFF
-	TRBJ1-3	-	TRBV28	TGTGCCAGCAGTTCGAACACCATATATTTT	CASSSNTIYF
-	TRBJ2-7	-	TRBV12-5	TGTGCTAGTGGTTTCCCTCCGGGGCAGGGCACTACCTACGAGCAGTACTTC	CASGFPPGQGTTYEQYF
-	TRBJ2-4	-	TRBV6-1	TGTGCCAGCAGTGAAGCCGCCCGCCGGGACATTCAGTACTTC	CASSEAARRDIQYF
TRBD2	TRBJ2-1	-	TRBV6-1	TGTGCCAGCAGTGACGGACTAGCGGGGCTCGGTGAGCAGTTCTTC	CASSDGLAGLGEQFF
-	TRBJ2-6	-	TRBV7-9	TGTGCCAGCAGCCACCGAGGGGCCAACGTCCTGACTTTC	CASSHRGANVLTF
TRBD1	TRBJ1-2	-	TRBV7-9	TGTGCCAGCAGCTTAGGAGGTGGTGGACAGGGGGCCTATGGCTACACCTTC	CASSLGGGGQGAYGYTF
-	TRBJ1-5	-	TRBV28	TGTGCCAGCAGCCCGTGGGGCAATCAGCCCCAGCATTTT	CASSPWGNQPQHF
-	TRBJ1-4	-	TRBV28	TGTGCCAGTCAAGGGTGGGAAGAAAAACTGTTTTTT	CASQGWEEKLFF
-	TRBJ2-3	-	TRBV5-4	TGTGCCAGCAGCTTGGGACAGGGAGGCGATACGCAGTATTTT	CASSLGQGGDTQYF
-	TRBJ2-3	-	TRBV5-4	TGTGCCAGCAGCTTAGGGCAGGGACTGGATACGCAGTATTTT	CASSLGQGLDTQYF
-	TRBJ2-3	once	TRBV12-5	TGTGCTAGTGGTTTGGTAGGCACCGGGGCAGATACGCAGTATTTT	CASGLVGTGADTQYF
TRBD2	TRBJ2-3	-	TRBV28	TGTGCCAGCAGGGGGACTAGCGGGACCGCCCGGGATACGCAGTATTTT	CASRGTSGTARDTQYF
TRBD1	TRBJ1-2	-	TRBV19	TGTGCCAGTAGTATACTGAGGGGATATGGACAGGGGGCCAGTGGCTACACCTTC	CASSILRGYGQGASGYTF
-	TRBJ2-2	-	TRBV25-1	TGTGCCAGCAGTGAATGGGCGAACACCGGGGAGCTGTTTTTT	CASSEWANTGELFF
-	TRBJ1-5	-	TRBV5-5	TGTGCCAGCAGCTTGGGACCGGGTGACAATCAGCCCCAGCATTTT	CASSLGPGDNQPQHF
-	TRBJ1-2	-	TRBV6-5	TGTGCCAGCAGTTACCTGAGAAACTATGGCTACACCTTC	CASSYLRNYGYTF
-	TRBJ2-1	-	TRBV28	TGTGCCAGCAGTTTGGCCCTCGTATACAATGAGCAGTTCTTC	CASSLALVYNEQFF
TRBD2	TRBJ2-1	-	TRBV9	TGTGCCAGCAGCGTAGGCATCGGCGGGGGCAATGAGCAGTTCTTC	CASSVGIGGGNEQFF
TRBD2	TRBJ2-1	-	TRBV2	TGTGCCAGCAGGGCTAGCGGGGACTCCTACAATGAGCAGTTCTTC	CASRASGDSYNEQFF
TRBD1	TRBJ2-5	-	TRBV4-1	TGCGCCAGCAGCCGACTGACAGGGGGCGTAGAGACCCAGTACTTC	CASSRLTGGVETQYF
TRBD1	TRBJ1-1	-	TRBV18	TGTGCCAGCTCACCCCCGGGGTCGAACAGGGGCTTTCAAGCTTTCTTT	CASSPPGSNRGFQAFF
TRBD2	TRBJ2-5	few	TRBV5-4	TGTGCCAGCAGCCCCGATCGGGGGACTAAGGGCCAGTACTTC	CASSPDRGTKGQYF
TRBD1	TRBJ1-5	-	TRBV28	TGTGCCAGCAGCACAGGGGGGAATCAGCCCCAGCATTTT	CASSTGGNQPQHF
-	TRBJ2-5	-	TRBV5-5	TGTGCCAGCAGCTTGGTTCCGGGGCGAGAGACCCAGTACTTC	CASSLVPGRETQYF
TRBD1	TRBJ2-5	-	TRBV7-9	TGTGCCAGCAGCCGGACAGGGATCGAGACCCAGTACTTC	CASSRTGIETQYF
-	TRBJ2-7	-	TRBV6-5	TGTGCCAGCAGTCCCCTCGACCGGGGGTATTCCGAGCAGTACTTC	CASSPLDRGYSEQYF
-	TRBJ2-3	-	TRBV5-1	TGCGCCAGCAGCTTAACGCCGAGTAGGGCAGATACGCAGTATTTT	CASSLTPSRADTQYF
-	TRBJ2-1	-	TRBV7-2	TGTGCCAGCAGCTTAGCGGGGGACTCCTACAATGAGCAGTTCTTC	CASSLAGDSYNEQFF
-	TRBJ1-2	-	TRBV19	TGTGCCAGTACGAGAACGAGCACAGGGTTCTATGGCTACACCTTC	CASTRTSTGFYGYTF
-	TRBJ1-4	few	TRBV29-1	TGCAGCGTCGAGGAGGGCGCCAATGAAAAACTGTTTTTT	CSVEEGANEKLFF
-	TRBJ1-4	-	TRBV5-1	TGCGCCAGCAGCTTAACAGCGATAAATGAAAAACTGTTTTTT	CASSLTAINEKLFF
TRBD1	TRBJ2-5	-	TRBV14	TGTGCCAGCAGCCCCATACAGGGGGCTGAGGAGACCCAGTACTTC	CASSPIQGAEETQYF
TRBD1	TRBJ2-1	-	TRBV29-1	TGCAGCGCTAATCATGACAGGGGGGGTGAGCAGTTCTTC	CSANHDRGGEQFF
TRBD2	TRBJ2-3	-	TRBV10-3	TGTGCCATCAGCGCGGGAGTCACAGATACGCAGTATTTT	CAISAGVTDTQYF
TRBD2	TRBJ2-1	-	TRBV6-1	TGTGCCAGCAGTGAAGCGCTAGCGGGAGGGGTTCTTCCTTACAATGAGCAGTTCTTC	CASSEALAGGVLPYNEQFF
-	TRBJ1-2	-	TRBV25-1	TGTGCCAGCAGTGAATCCGAGACTTTCTATGGCTACACCTTC	CASSESETFYGYTF